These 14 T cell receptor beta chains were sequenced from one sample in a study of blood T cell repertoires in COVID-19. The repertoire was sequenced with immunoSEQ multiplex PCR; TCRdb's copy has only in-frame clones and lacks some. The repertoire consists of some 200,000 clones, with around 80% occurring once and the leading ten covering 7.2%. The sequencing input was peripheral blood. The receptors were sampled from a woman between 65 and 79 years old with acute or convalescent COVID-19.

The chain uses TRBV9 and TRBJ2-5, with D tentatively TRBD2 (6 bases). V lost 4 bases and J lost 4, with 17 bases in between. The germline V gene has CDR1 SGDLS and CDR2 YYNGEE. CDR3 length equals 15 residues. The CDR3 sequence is CASSPSGTPRETQYF. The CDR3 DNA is TGTGCCAGCAGCCCCTCCGGGACTCCCCGAGAGACCCAGTACTTC.

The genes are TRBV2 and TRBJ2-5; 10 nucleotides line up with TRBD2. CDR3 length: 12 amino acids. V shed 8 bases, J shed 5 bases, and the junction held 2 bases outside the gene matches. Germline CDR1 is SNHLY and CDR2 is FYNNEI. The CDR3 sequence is CASLLAGETQYF. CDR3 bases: TGTGCCAGCTTACTAGCGGGGGAGACCCAGTACTTC.

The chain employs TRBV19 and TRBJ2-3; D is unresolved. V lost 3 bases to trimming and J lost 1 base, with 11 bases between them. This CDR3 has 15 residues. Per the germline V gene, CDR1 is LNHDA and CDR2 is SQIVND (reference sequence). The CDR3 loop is CASSMRPPGTDTQYF. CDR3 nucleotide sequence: TGTGCCAGTAGTATGAGGCCCCCTGGCACAGATACGCAGTATTTT.

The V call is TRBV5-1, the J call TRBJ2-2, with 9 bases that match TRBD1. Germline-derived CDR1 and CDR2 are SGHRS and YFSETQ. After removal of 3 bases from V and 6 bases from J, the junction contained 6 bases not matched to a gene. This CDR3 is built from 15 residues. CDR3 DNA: TGCGCCAGCAGCTCACAGGGGGCTGGGTCCGGGGAGCTGTTTTTT. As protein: CASSSQGAGSGELFF.

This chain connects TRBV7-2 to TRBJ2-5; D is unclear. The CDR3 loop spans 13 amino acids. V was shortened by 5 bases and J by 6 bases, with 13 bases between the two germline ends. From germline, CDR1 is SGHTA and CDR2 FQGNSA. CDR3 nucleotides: TGTGCCAGCAGCGCACCCGGTTCCAAGACCCAGTACTTC. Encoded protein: CASSAPGSKTQYF.

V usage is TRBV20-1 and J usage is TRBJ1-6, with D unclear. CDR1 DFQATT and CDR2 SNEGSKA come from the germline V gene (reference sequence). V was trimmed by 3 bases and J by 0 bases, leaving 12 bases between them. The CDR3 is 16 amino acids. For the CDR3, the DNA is TGCAGTGCTAGTCAGAGGCTCAGCTCCTATAATTCACCCCTCCACTTT. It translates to CSASQRLSSYNSPLHF.

The CDR3: CASRADINSPLHF. CDR3 DNA: TGTGCCAGCAGAGCCGATATTAATTCACCCCTCCACTTT. This chain uses TRBV7-2 with TRBJ1-6, with D unclear. CDR1 is SGHTA, CDR2 FQGNSA, per germline. This CDR3 has 13 residues. The V and J ends lost 6 bases and 6 bases respectively, with 9 bases between them.

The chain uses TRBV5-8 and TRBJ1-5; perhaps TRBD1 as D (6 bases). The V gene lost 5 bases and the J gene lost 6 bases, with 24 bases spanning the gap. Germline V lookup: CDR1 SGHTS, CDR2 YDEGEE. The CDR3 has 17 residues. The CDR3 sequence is CASSPTGIGGPPQPQHF. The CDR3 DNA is TGTGCCAGCAGTCCCACAGGGATCGGGGGGCCTCCTCAGCCCCAGCATTTT.

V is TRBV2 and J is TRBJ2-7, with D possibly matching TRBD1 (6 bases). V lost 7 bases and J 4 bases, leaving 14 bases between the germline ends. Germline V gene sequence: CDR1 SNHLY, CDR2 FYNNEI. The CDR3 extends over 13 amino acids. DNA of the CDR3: TGTGCCAGCACCTTAGACAGGAATTACGAGCAGTACTTC. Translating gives CASTLDRNYEQYF.

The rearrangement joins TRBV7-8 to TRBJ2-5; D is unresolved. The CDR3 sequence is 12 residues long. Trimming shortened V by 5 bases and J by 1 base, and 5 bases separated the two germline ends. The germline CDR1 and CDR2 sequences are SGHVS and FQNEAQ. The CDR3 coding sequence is TGTGCCAGCAGCCCCCTCCAAGAGACCCAGTACTTC. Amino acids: CASSPLQETQYF.

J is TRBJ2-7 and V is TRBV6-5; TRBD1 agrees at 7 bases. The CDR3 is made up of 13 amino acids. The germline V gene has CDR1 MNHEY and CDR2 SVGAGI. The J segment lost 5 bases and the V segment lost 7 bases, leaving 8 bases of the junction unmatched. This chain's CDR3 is CASIRQGVNEQYV. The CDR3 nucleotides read TGTGCCAGCATTAGACAGGGAGTTAACGAGCAGTACGTC.

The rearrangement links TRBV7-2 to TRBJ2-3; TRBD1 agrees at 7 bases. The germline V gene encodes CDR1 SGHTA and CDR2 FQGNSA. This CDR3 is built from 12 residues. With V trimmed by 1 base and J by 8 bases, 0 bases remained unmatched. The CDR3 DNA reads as TGTGCCAGCAGCTTAGACAGGGGTACGCAGTATTTT. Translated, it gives CASSLDRGTQYF.

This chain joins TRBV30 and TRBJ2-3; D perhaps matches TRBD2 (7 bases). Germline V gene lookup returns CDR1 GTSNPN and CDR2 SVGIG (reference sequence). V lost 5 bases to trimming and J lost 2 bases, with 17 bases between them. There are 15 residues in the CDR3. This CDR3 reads CAWGGALQNTDTQYF. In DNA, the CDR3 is TGTGCCTGGGGGGGGGCCTTACAAAACACAGATACGCAGTATTTT.

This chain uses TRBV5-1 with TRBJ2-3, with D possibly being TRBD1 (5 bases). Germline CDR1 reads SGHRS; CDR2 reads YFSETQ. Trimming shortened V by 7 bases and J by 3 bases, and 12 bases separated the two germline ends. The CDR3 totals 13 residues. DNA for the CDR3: TGCGCCAGCCGGCAGGGATGGACAGATACGCAGTATTTT. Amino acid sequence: CASRQGWTDTQYF.